The 17 T cell receptor beta chains below were found in one sample sequenced in a study of blood T cell repertoires in COVID-19. TCRdb keeps only in-frame clones here, not all; method: immunoSEQ multiplex PCR. The sample consists of over 90,000 clones, about 86% of them appearing once. What was sequenced was peripheral blood. Every receptor here comes from an older woman in a cohort sampled during active or convalescent COVID-19.

J is TRBJ1-5 and V is TRBV5-5; maybe TRBD1 (5 bases). CDR3 size: 14 residues. Germline V CDR1 and CDR2: SGHKS, YYEKEE (reference sequence). Trimming removed 6 bases at V and 1 base at J, with 11 bases between. CDR3 in DNA: TGTGCCAGCAACCTCGGGGGGAGCAATCAGCCCCAGCATTTT. Amino acids: CASNLGGSNQPQHF.

The chain is built from TRBV5-1 and TRBJ2-7; 9 bases fit TRBD1. Germline values: CDR1 SGHRS, CDR2 YFSETQ. The CDR3 is 14 amino acids. V shed 4 bases and J 3 bases; nucleotides not matched to a gene: 5. The chain's CDR3 is CASSPGQGRYEQYF. As DNA, the CDR3 is TGCGCCAGCAGCCCGGGACAGGGTCGCTACGAGCAGTACTTC.

This chain connects TRBV6-6 to TRBJ2-3; TRBD2 aligns across 8 bases. Germline trimming cut 6 bases from V and 6 bases from J; bases unmatched to any gene: 11. Germline V gene lookup returns CDR1 MNHNY and CDR2 SVGAGI (reference sequence). The CDR3 contains 15 residues. In nucleotides, the CDR3 is TGTGCCAGCAGCTCCCGGGGGGGATGGGGGGATACGCAGTATTTT. Amino acids: CASSSRGGWGDTQYF.

V is TRBV18 and J is TRBJ2-1; 9 bases agree with TRBD1. V shed 3 bases and J 8 bases; nucleotides not matched to a gene: 5. CDR3 length: 14 amino acids. Germline-derived CDR1 and CDR2 are KGHSH and LQKENI. CDR3 region: CASSPNRDRDEQFF. CDR3 sequence (DNA): TGTGCCAGCTCACCGAACAGGGACAGGGATGAGCAGTTCTTC.

This chain connects TRBV5-5 to TRBJ2-7; tentative D call: TRBD1 (5 bases). The CDR3 loop spans 13 amino acids. V lost 4 bases to trimming and J lost 4 bases, with 12 bases between them. Germline V CDR1 and CDR2: SGHKS, YYEKEE (reference sequence). This chain's CDR3 is CASSHQGRYEQYF. The CDR3 bases are TGTGCCAGCAGCCATCAGGGTAGGTACGAGCAGTACTTC. Combining the CDR3 with reference TRBV5-5 and TRBJ2-7 gives the whole variable domain DAGVTQSPTHLIKTRGQQVTLRCSPISGHKSVSWYQQVLGQGPQFIFQYYEKEERGRGNFPDRFSARQFPNYSSELNVNALLLGDSALYLCASSHQGRYEQYFGPGTRLTVT.

Only one count was recorded for this clone. This sequence joins TRBV25-1 and TRBJ1-2; D gene ambiguous. Germline lookup yields CDR1 MGHDK and CDR2 SYGVNS. Trimming cost V 4 bases and J 5 bases, with 11 bases left between them. CDR3 length equals 13 residues. The CDR3 sequence: CASSGGVGYGYTF. In nucleotides, the CDR3 is TGTGCCAGCAGTGGTGGAGTTGGGTATGGCTACACCTTC.

This sequence joins TRBV6-5 and TRBJ1-5; TRBD1 is a possible D gene (5 bases). Trimming stripped 3 bases from V and 3 bases from J, with 15 bases between. The CDR3 is 16 amino acids. Germline V gives CDR1 MNHEY, CDR2 SVGAGI. CDR3 bases: TGTGCCAGCAGTTATCAGGGAATCGGTAACAATCAGCCCCAGCATTTT. It specifies CASSYQGIGNNQPQHF.

This clone was found a few times. The rearrangement links TRBV11-2 to TRBJ1-1; D is undetermined. Germline CDR1 and CDR2: SGHAT and FQNNGV. V was cut by 1 base and J by 10 bases, with 16 bases left in between. The CDR3 runs to 14 residues. In DNA form, the CDR3 reads TGTGCCAGCAGCTTAGTCATTGGCAGTTTCTCAGCTTTCTTT. Amino acids: CASSLVIGSFSAFF.

This clone occurred once. The V call is TRBV13, the J call TRBJ1-3, with D maybe TRBD1 (5 bases). CDR3 length: 13 residues. Germline values: CDR1 PRHDT, CDR2 FYEKMQ (reference sequence). V was clipped by 6 bases and J by 4 bases, with 10 bases between them. The CDR3 DNA sequence: TGTGCCAGCAGTCCAGGGTGGGGAAACACCATATATTTT. Encoded protein: CASSPGWGNTIYF.

The gene calls are TRBV2 and TRBJ2-7; 8 bases agree with TRBD1. Germline values: CDR1 SNHLY, CDR2 FYNNEI. V lost 5 bases, J lost 0 bases, and 6 bases stayed unmatched. This CDR3 has 15 residues. The CDR3 coding sequence is TGTGCCAGCAGTCCGACAGGGGCGAGCTCCTACGAGCAGTACTTC. Translating it yields CASSPTGASSYEQYF.

V is TRBV5-1 and J is TRBJ1-1; 8 bases line up with TRBD1. Germline CDR1 is SGHRS and CDR2 is YFSETQ. Unmatched junction bases numbered 6, after V lost 4 bases and J lost 4 bases. The length of the CDR3 is 14 residues. CDR3 residues: CASSATGGVTEAFF. DNA for the CDR3: TGCGCCAGCAGCGCCACAGGGGGGGTCACTGAAGCTTTCTTT.

V usage is TRBV6-6 and J usage is TRBJ1-5; D unresolved. Trimming removed 8 bases at V and 3 bases at J, with 11 bases between. Per the germline V gene, CDR1 is MNHNY and CDR2 is SVGAGI (reference sequence). This CDR3 is built from 13 residues. CDR3 amino acids: CASQREYNQPQHF. The CDR3 DNA reads as TGTGCCAGCCAGAGGGAATACAATCAGCCCCAGCATTTT.

This chain links TRBV3-1 (or the pseudogene TRBV3-2) with TRBJ1-3; tentatively, D is TRBD1 (5 bases). The ends were cut back, 5 bases at V and 4 bases at J, with 15 bases in the middle. In germline, CDR1 is LGHDT, CDR2 YNNKEL (reference sequence). This CDR3 contains 15 residues. CDR3 in amino acids: CASSSHQGAGNTIYF. The CDR3 coding sequence is TGTGCCAGCAGCTCCCACCAGGGCGCCGGAAACACCATATATTTT.

The CDR3 loop is CASSEIYYSSYEQYF. DNA of the CDR3: TGTGCCAGCAGTGAGATATATTATAGCTCCTACGAGCAGTACTTC. The chain combines TRBV6-1 with TRBJ2-7; D uncertain. This CDR3 has 15 residues. Trimming stripped 3 bases from V and 0 bases from J, with 12 bases between. Germline-derived CDR1 and CDR2 are MNHNS and SASEGT.

This clone was detected only once. The V gene is TRBV5-1, the J gene TRBJ2-3; 12 bases fit TRBD2. Germline assignment: CDR1 SGHRS and CDR2 YFSETQ. The CDR3 loop spans 16 amino acids. Germline trimming cut 4 bases from V and 3 bases from J; bases unmatched to any gene: 6. CDR3 amino acids: CASSPTSGGRTDTQYF. Written as DNA, the CDR3 is TGCGCCAGCAGCCCTACTAGCGGGGGGCGGACAGATACGCAGTATTTT.

The chain has TRBV7-9 and TRBJ2-7; 9 positions match TRBD1. The CDR3 length is 14 residues. V dropped 4 bases and J dropped 7; count of bases not matched to a gene: 8. Germline CDR1 is SEHNR and CDR2 is FQNEAQ (reference sequence). CDR3 sequence: CASSSRDRVREQYF. As DNA, the CDR3 is TGTGCCAGCAGCTCCCGGGACAGGGTCAGAGAGCAGTACTTC. Together with reference TRBV7-9 and TRBJ2-7, the CDR3 gives the full variable domain: DTGVSQNPRHKITKRGQNVTFRCDPISEHNRLYWYRQTLGQGPEFLTYFQNEAQLEKSRLLSDRFSAERPKGSFSTLEIQRTEQGDSAMYLCASSSRDRVREQYFGPGTRLTVT.

The rearrangement joins TRBV7-6 to TRBJ1-6; 7 nucleotides agree with TRBD1. The CDR3 sequence is 16 residues long. Trimming removed 1 base from V and 6 bases from J; junction bases left unmatched: 6. In germline, CDR1 is SGHVS, CDR2 FNYEAQ. CDR3 protein: CASSLESAGGNSPLHF. In DNA, the CDR3 is TGTGCCAGCAGCTTAGAGTCTGCAGGGGGTAATTCACCCCTCCACTTT.